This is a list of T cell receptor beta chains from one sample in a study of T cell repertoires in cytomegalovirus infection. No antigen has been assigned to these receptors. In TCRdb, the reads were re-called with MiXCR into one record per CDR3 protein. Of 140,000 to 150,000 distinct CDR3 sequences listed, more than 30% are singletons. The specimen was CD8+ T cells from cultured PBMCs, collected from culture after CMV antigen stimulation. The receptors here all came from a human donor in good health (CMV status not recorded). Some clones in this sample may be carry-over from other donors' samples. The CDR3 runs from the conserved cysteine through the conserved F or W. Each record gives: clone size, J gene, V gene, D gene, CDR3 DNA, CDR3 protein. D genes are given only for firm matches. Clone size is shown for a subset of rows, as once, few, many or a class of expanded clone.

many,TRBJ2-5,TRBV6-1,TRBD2,TGTGCCAGCAGTTCTCGACTAGCGGCCCAAGAGACCCAGTACTTC,CASSSRLAAQETQYF
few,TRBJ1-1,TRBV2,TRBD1,TGTGCCAGCAGTGACAGACAGGGGGAGAACACTGAAGCTTTCTTT,CASSDRQGENTEAFF
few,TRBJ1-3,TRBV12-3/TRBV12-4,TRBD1,TGTGCCAGCAGTCCCCGGACAGGGCCCTCTGGAAACACCATATATTTT,CASSPRTGPSGNTIYF
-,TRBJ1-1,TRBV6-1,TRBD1,TGTGCCAGCAGTGAAGAGTACCCGGGACAGGGACCCTGGGGGAACACTGAAGCTTTCTTT,CASSEEYPGQGPWGNTEAFF
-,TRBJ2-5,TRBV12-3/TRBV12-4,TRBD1,TGTGCCAGCAGTCTTCGACGGGACAGGGCTCAAGAGACCCAGTACTTC,CASSLRRDRAQETQYF
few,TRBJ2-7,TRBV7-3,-,TGTGCCAGCAAGCCAGAAACAGGAGAAGCAGGGGGGACGTACTTC,CASKPETGEAGGTYF
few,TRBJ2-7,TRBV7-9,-,TGTGCCAGCAGCACACCCGGACAGAGCGCTTACGAGCAGTACTTC,CASSTPGQSAYEQYF
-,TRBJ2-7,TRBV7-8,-,TGTGCCAGCAGCTTGTGGCCGAGCTCCTACGAGCAGTACTTC,CASSLWPSSYEQYF
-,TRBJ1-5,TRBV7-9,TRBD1,TGTGCCAGCAGCCCAGGGACAGGGCATGTGCCCCAGCATTTT,CASSPGTGHVPQHF
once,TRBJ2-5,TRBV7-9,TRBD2,TGTGCCAGCAGCGCAACCGGGACTAGCGGGGGAGAGACCCAGTACTTC,CASSATGTSGGETQYF
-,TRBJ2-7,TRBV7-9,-,TGTGCCAGCAGCTGGGCAGACGACTACGAGCAGTACTTC,CASSWADDYEQYF
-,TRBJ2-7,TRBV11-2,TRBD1,TGTGCCAGCAGCATTCCGGGACAGCCGACGGGCGAGCAGTACTTC,CASSIPGQPTGEQYF
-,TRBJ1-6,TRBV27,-,TGTGCCAGCAGTTTTCGGGGGGCACCCCTCCACTTT,CASSFRGAPLHF
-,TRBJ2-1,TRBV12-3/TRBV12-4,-,TGTGCCAGCAGTTTAAGGGTCCAATTCTACAATGAGCAGTTCTTC,CASSLRVQFYNEQFF
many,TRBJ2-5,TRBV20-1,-,TGCAGTGCTAGTTGGGCGGGGGCCCCTTCTGGAGAGACCCAGTACTTC,CSASWAGAPSGETQYF
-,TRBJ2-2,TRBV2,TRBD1,TGTGCCAGGAGACAGGGGAACACCGGGGAGCTGTTTTTT,CARRQGNTGELFF
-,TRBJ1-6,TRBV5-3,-,TGTGCCAGCAACGGGGGTCACGGGCCCGTGGATAATTCACCCCTCCACTTT,CASNGGHGPVDNSPLHF
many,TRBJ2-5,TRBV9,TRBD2,TGTGCCAGCAGCGTAGTGGGAGGGAAAGAGACCCAGTACTTC,CASSVVGGKETQYF
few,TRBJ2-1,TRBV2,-,TGTGCCAGCATCATACCAGGTGATCTGTACAATGAGCAGTTCTTC,CASIIPGDLYNEQFF
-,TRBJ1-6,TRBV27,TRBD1,TGTGCCAGCAGTTTGTCGAGGGGGCACGACACCCTCCACTTT,CASSLSRGHDTLHF
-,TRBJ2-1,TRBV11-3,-,TGTGCCAGCAGTTCGCGACAGTCCAATGAGCAGTTCTTC,CASSSRQSNEQFF
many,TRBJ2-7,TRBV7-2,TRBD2,TGTGCCAGCAGCCCGGGACCGGGACTAGCGGGGGAAAAGTCCTACGAGCAGTACTTC,CASSPGPGLAGEKSYEQYF
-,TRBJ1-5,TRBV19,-,TGTGCCAGTAGTCTCGGGACTAATTTACAGCCCCAGCATTTT,CASSLGTNLQPQHF
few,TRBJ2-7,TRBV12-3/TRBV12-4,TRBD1,TGTGCCAGCAGGACAGGGGGCCACGAGCAGTACTTC,CASRTGGHEQYF
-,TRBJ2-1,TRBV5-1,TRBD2,TGCGCCAGCAGCTTGGCCGGGGTAGCGGGTTCTTACAATGAGCAGTTCTTC,CASSLAGVAGSYNEQFF
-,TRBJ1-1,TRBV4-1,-,TGCGCCAGCAGCCAAGAACCCCCCGGCGTGAACACTGAAGCTTTCTTT,CASSQEPPGVNTEAFF
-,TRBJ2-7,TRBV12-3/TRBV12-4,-,TGTGCCAGCAGTTTGTTTGTCCGGGAGCAGTACTTC,CASSLFVREQYF
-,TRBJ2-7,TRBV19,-,TGTGCCAGTAGTATGGGGGAATGGTACGAGCAGTACTTC,CASSMGEWYEQYF